The 20 T cell receptor beta chains presented below share a single source sample, sequenced in a study of shared clonotypes between healthy human individuals. Using immunoSEQ multiplex PCR, the repertoire was profiled, and TCRdb retains in-frame clones only, with some absent. The table has hundreds of thousands of clones, less than 80% seen once. The sample consisted of memory CD4+ T cells sorted from blood. The subset denotes: CD45RA-negative fraction. The receptors originated from a woman aged 25 to 45 in good health.

This clone was observed a few times. The rearrangement joins TRBV5-6 to TRBJ2-1; D remains ambiguous. Trimming shortened V by 4 bases and J by 8 bases, and 13 bases separated the two germline ends. This CDR3 spans 13 amino acids. Germline CDR1 reads SGHDT; CDR2 reads YYEEEE. The CDR3 DNA reads TGTGCCAGCAGCCCAGGTGCGCGCTATGAGCAGTTCTTC. This encodes CASSPGARYEQFF.

This sequence joins TRBV18 and TRBJ2-7; 7 bases agree with TRBD2. Germline CDR1 and CDR2: KGHSH and LQKENI. This CDR3 is built from 12 residues. V gave up 4 bases and J gave up 7 bases; unmatched junction bases: 4. The DNA of the CDR3 is TGTGCCAGCTCACTGCGGGAGCGGGAGCAGTACTTC. The encoded protein is CASSLREREQYF. Using reference TRBV18 and TRBJ2-7 for the parts outside the CDR3, the full variable domain is NAGVMQNPRHLVRRRGQEARLRCSPMKGHSHVYWYRQLPEEGLKFMVYLQKENIIDESGMPKERFSAEFPKEGPSILRIQQVVRGDSAAYFCASSLREREQYFGPGTRLTVT.

V and J are TRBV5-5 and TRBJ1-5; D remains ambiguous. Germline V CDR1 and CDR2: SGHKS, YYEKEE (reference sequence). Trimming pared 4 bases from V and 1 base from J, leaving 12 bases between. The CDR3 is made up of 15 amino acids. The CDR3 here is CASSPDHGSNQPQHF. CDR3 coding DNA: TGTGCCAGCAGCCCAGATCACGGAAGCAATCAGCCCCAGCATTTT.

This clone was observed a single time. V is TRBV5-1 and J is TRBJ1-3; weak D call: TRBD1 (5 bases). Germline V lookup: CDR1 SGHRS, CDR2 YFSETQ. The CDR3 consists of 15 residues. Deletions cut 3 bases from V and 2 bases from J, with 12 bases between. This CDR3 reads CASSSSPGPGNTIYF. The DNA of the CDR3 is TGCGCCAGCAGCTCATCCCCGGGGCCTGGAAACACCATATATTTT.

This chain connects TRBV7-9 to TRBJ1-3; 8 bases are a match to TRBD1. This CDR3 contains 14 residues. Germline CDR1 is SEHNR and CDR2 is FQNEAQ (reference sequence). V shed 5 bases and J 8 bases; nucleotides not matched to a gene: 8. The CDR3 DNA reads as TGTGCCAGCAGCCAACGGACAGGGACGGACACCATATATTTT. It encodes CASSQRTGTDTIYF. Together with reference TRBV7-9 and TRBJ1-3, the CDR3 gives the full variable domain: DTGVSQNPRHKITKRGQNVTFRCDPISEHNRLYWYRQTLGQGPEFLTYFQNEAQLEKSRLLSDRFSAERPKGSFSTLEIQRTEQGDSAMYLCASSQRTGTDTIYFGEGSWLTVV.

In its sample, this clone was seen a few times. The junction departs from germline at one end; a sequencing error may be responsible. The chain uses TRBV11-3 and TRBJ1-3; no firm D call. CDR1 is SGHNT, CDR2 YENEEA, per germline. This CDR3 has 10 residues. The CDR3 protein is CASSGELRNF. Here the CDR3 DNA reads TGTGCCAGCAGCGGAGAGTTGCGTAATTTT.

This clone has just a few counts. The J gene is TRBJ2-3, the V gene TRBV27; D is ambiguous. The CDR3 sequence is 16 residues long. Trimming took 4 bases from V and 1 from J, leaving 15 bases between them. CDR1 and CDR2 from the germline V gene are MNHEY and SMNVEV (reference sequence). The chain's CDR3 is CASSSPKGKGTDTQYF. For the CDR3, the DNA is TGTGCCAGCAGTTCCCCGAAAGGGAAGGGCACAGATACGCAGTATTTT.

The V and J genes are TRBV7-9 and TRBJ1-4; D is unclear. This CDR3 contains 15 residues. Trimming left V 5 bases short and J 3 bases short, with 13 bases between. Germline V gives CDR1 SEHNR, CDR2 FQNEAQ (reference sequence). The chain's CDR3 is CASSGTASANEKLFF. CDR3 DNA: TGTGCCAGCAGCGGAACAGCATCCGCTAATGAAAAACTGTTTTTT.

This clone was picked up one time. The chain recombines TRBV28 with TRBJ1-5, with 8 bases fitting TRBD1. V gave up 1 base and J gave up 2 bases; unmatched junction bases: 4. Germline-derived CDR1 and CDR2 are MDHEN and SYDVKM. This CDR3 has 16 residues. The CDR3 region has the DNA TGTGCCAGCAGTTTATACGGACAGGGAGGCAATCAGCCCCAGCATTTT. This codes for CASSLYGQGGNQPQHF.

The J gene is TRBJ1-3, the V gene TRBV19, with 8 positions matching TRBD1. This CDR3 comprises 13 residues. V gave up 9 bases and J gave up 4 bases; unmatched junction bases: 5. Germline V CDR1 and CDR2: LNHDA, SQIVND (reference sequence). CDR3 residues: CASQDRGGNTIYF. In nucleotides, the CDR3 is TGTGCCAGCCAAGACAGGGGAGGAAACACCATATATTTT.

The V gene is TRBV19, the J gene TRBJ1-5; 8 bases are a match to TRBD1. The germline V gene has CDR1 LNHDA and CDR2 SQIVND (reference sequence). The CDR3 runs 14 residues. Unmatched junction bases numbered 10, after V lost 4 bases and J lost 11 bases. Written as DNA, the CDR3 is TGTGCCAGTAGTACCCGGACAGGGTCTCTTGCCCAGCATTTT. Amino acid sequence: CASSTRTGSLAQHF.

This sequence joins TRBV1 and TRBJ2-7; the table names TRBD1, a call not compared with the DNA. TRBV1 is noted as a pseudogene. This CDR3 has 9 residues. CDR3 bases: TGCACTATCCAGGGGGAGCAGTACTTC. It translates to CTIQGEQYF.

This chain uses TRBV5-4 with TRBJ1-1, with D unresolved. The ends were cut back, 0 bases at V and 0 bases at J, with 12 bases in the middle. This CDR3 spans 16 amino acids. CDR1 and CDR2 (germline): SGHNT, YYREEE (reference sequence). CDR3 residues: CASSLDFGSVNTEAFF. CDR3 in DNA: TGTGCCAGCAGCTTGGATTTCGGTAGTGTGAACACTGAAGCTTTCTTT.

This chain connects TRBV29-1 to TRBJ1-1; D not certain. The CDR3 spans 11 residues. Germline lookup yields CDR1 SQVTM and CDR2 ANQGSEA. V lost 7 bases and J lost 10, with 16 bases in between. CDR3 loop: CSAPSGPGAFF. Written as DNA, the CDR3 is TGCAGCGCCCCTAGTGGGCCGGGAGCTTTCTTT.

The rearrangement joins TRBV28 to TRBJ1-2; TRBD1 might be the D (6 bases). This CDR3 contains 14 residues. In germline, CDR1 is MDHEN, CDR2 SYDVKM. V was cut by 9 bases and J by 1 base, with 15 bases left in between. Written as DNA, the CDR3 is TGTGCCAGTTTTGAGGAACAGGGTAACTATGGCTACACCTTC. It specifies CASFEEQGNYGYTF.

The chain joins TRBV7-9 to TRBJ2-3; 9 bases are a match to TRBD2. The trim removed 5 bases at V and 6 bases at J, leaving 15 bases unmatched. The germline V gene has CDR1 SEHNR and CDR2 FQNEAQ (reference sequence). CDR3 size: 17 residues. Here the CDR3 reads CASSPGGPAGGRDTQYF. CDR3 DNA: TGTGCCAGCAGCCCCGGAGGGCCTGCGGGAGGGCGGGATACGCAGTATTTT.

V is TRBV29-1 and J is TRBJ2-5, with unresolved D. Germline V gives CDR1 SQVTM, CDR2 ANQGSEA. This CDR3 comprises 14 residues. Trimming pared 4 bases from V and 5 bases from J, leaving 17 bases between. DNA of the CDR3: TGCAGCGTTGCAATGTACGGTGTAGGCGAGACCCAGTACTTC. Its protein is CSVAMYGVGETQYF.

This clone turned up a few times. J is TRBJ2-2 and V is TRBV6-1; no definite D call. CDR1 and CDR2 (germline): MNHNS, SASEGT. The CDR3 is 17 amino acids. Trimming removed 0 bases at V and 5 bases at J, with 16 bases between. CDR3 protein: CASSEAYGQLRTGELFF. The CDR3 bases are TGTGCCAGCAGTGAAGCGTATGGGCAGCTAAGGACCGGGGAGCTGTTTTTT.

This chain links TRBV28 with TRBJ1-5; no definite D call. Germline V CDR1 and CDR2: MDHEN, SYDVKM. V lost 3 bases, J lost 9 bases, and 21 bases lay in between. This CDR3 is built from 16 residues. CDR3 sequence: CASSFFRAGILRPQHF. The CDR3, as DNA: TGTGCCAGCAGTTTTTTCCGGGCAGGCATCCTTCGGCCCCAGCATTTT.

The chain joins TRBV2 to TRBJ2-3; tentatively, D is TRBD1 or TRBD2 (5 bases each). This CDR3 region has 13 residues. Germline CDR1 SNHLY, CDR2 FYNNEI. Trimming took off 6 bases at V and 3 bases at J, with 10 bases between the two ends. The CDR3 DNA is TGTGCCAGCAGCGGGACGGGGACAGATACGCAGTATTTT. It codes for CASSGTGTDTQYF.